The entry below describes one T cell receptor beta chain. Antigen: not known. Trimming pared 2 bases from V and 4 bases from J, leaving 18 bases between. CDR3 length equals 17 residues. CDR1 and CDR2 (germline): LNHDA, SQIVND (reference sequence). The data originate from a study of cytomegalovirus exposure and HLA in healthy donors. Study results and caveats: A later analysis found common viral pathogens apparently linked to several of the most significant clusters. The authors later found most CMV-associated TCR beta chains appeared HLA-restricted. In a later analysis, HLA-associated beta chains showed higher expansion and lower generation probabilities than comparable chains.

13 Jbeta primers and 60 Vbeta primers were used for the PCR. Clones were read by immunoSEQ multiplex PCR, and TCRdb kept only the in-frame ones, dropping some. The repertoire holds some 200,000 clones, with around 80% as singletons. The TCR originated in a man in his forties in good health and CMV-seropositive. V is TRBV19 and J is TRBJ1-5, with D unclear. The sample was PBMCs. Here the CDR3 reads CASSITPPGPLNQPQHF. The CDR3, as DNA: TGTGCCAGTAGTATAACCCCGCCGGGTCCTCTTAATCAGCCCCAGCATTTT.